This T cell receptor beta chain was obtained from a study of beta chain features in type 1 diabetes. Study observations and caveats: Researchers caution that PCR might favor shorter templates, equally among patients and controls. Significant though moderate, a shortening of TCRB CDR3s appeared in all four CD4+ subsets of Type 1 diabetes patients. Here, the possible influence of HLA type (on TCRB rearrangement) remained unresolved. Insertion counts at VDJ junctions were lower in type 1 diabetes patients, who also showed more deletions there.

Sorted populations all exceeded 95% purity. This clone has a handful of counts. Its target is unknown. The investigators reverse transcribed all of the isolated RNA, so they sequenced expressed TCRB transcripts. Assay: immunoSEQ multiplex PCR; the TCRdb copy retains only in-frame clones and omits some. The repertoire consists of a few hundred thousand clones, with roughly 14% occurring once and the leading ten covering roughly 0.016%. This CDR3 comprises 17 residues. The junction had 7 bases not matched to a gene; V was cut back by 1 base and J by 1 base. CDR1 and CDR2 (germline): LNHNV, YYDKDF (reference sequence).

This clonotype was sampled from a woman aged 18 to 35 with type 1 diabetes. Sequenced input: naive CD4+ T cells from blood. The chain is built from TRBV15 and TRBJ2-7; 10 bases align to TRBD1. The CDR3 region has the DNA TGTGCCACCAGCAGAGTACCCGGGACAGGGGTTTCCTACGAGCAGTACTTC. It translates to CATSRVPGTGVSYEQYF.